This paragraph covers one TCR beta chain sequence. The antigen is undetermined. This entry comes from a study of T cells in Graves' hyperthyroidism and ophthalmopathy. For the study at large: Peripheral blood was taken when the disease was first diagnosed, before any treatment began. General study points: The model identified upcoming ophthalmopathy a median approximately six months ahead of onset.

This CDR3 has 15 residues. Deletions cut 6 bases from V and 7 bases from J, with 22 bases between. Patients having uncontrolled infection, another autoimmune disease, pregnancy or lactation were not included. The source material, RNA transcripts, was used to amplify TCR beta CDR3 regions. The study used the HTBI primer set for a first-round RT-PCR of the TCR CDR3. TCRdb passed the multiplex PCR reads through MiXCR, listing each CDR3 protein once. The sample has around 760,000 distinct CDR3 sequences; over 35% are singletons. Sequenced: blood. The sequence was collected from a woman aged 40 to 50 with Graves' hyperthyroidism. The V gene is TRBV12-3 or TRBV12-4, the J gene TRBJ2-7; D is uncertain. CDR3 in DNA: TGTGCCAGCAGCCACACTCCTCTGGGAACCACTGAGCAGTACTTC. Protein: CASSHTPLGTTEQYF.